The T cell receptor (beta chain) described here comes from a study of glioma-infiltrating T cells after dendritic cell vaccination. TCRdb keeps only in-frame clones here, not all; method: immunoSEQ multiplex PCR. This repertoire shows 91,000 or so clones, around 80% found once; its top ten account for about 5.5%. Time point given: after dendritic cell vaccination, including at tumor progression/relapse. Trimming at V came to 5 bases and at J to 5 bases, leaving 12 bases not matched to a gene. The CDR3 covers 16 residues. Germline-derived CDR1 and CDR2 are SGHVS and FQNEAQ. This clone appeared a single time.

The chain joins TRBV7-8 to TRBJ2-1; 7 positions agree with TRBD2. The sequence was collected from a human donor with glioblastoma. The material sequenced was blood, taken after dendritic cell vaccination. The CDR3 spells CASSPRGGADHNEQFF. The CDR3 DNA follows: TGTGCCAGCAGCCCTCGGGGAGGGGCAGATCACAATGAGCAGTTCTTC.